This is a list of T cell receptor beta chains from one sample in a study of PD-1 blockade in classical Hodgkin lymphoma. Using immunoSEQ multiplex PCR, the repertoire was profiled, and TCRdb retains in-frame clones only, with some absent. The data show 30,000 to 35,000 clones, around 90% seen once. Sequenced here: CD4+ T cells from blood, sampled at baseline. Every receptor here comes from a human donor with classical Hodgkin lymphoma. CDR3s include the opening cysteine and the closing phenylalanine or tryptophan. The D gene is left open where the match is weak. The size field is filled for only some rows; it gives once, few, many or a size class.

v_call	clone_size	j_call	d_call	cdr3_nt	cdr3_aa
TRBV30	NA	TRBJ1-2	NA	TGTGCCTGGAGTGGGTCTAACTATGGCTACACCTTC	CAWSGSNYGYTF
TRBV28	NA	TRBJ2-7	NA	TGTGCCAGCAGTATACCGCCCGGGGAAGACTACGAGCAGTACTTC	CASSIPPGEDYEQYF
TRBV4-1	NA	TRBJ2-3	NA	TGCGCCAGCAGCCAAGTCCCAACTAGCACAGATACGCAGTATTTT	CASSQVPTSTDTQYF
TRBV4-2	NA	TRBJ2-7	NA	TGTGCCAGCAGCCAAGACGGGGCGAACCCCTACGAGCAGTACTTC	CASSQDGANPYEQYF
TRBV7-7	NA	TRBJ2-5	NA	TGTGCTAGCAGCTTATCCTCCCGGGGCTCAGAGACCCAGTACTTC	CASSLSSRGSETQYF
TRBV6-1	NA	TRBJ1-2	NA	TGTGCCAGCAGTGAGATCTTAAACTATGGCTACACCTTC	CASSEILNYGYTF
TRBV19	NA	TRBJ2-1	TRBD2	TGTGCCAGTAGTATAGTGGGACTAGCGGGACTCTCGGGTGAGCAGTTCTTC	CASSIVGLAGLSGEQFF
TRBV6-4	NA	TRBJ2-1	NA	TGTGCCAGCAGTGACTCGATAAAGGACCGCGACAATGAGCAGTTCTTC	CASSDSIKDRDNEQFF
TRBV25-1	NA	TRBJ2-5	TRBD2	TGTGCCAGCAGTGCTTTTGGAGCGGGAGGGCCCGGATTGGAGACCCAGTACTTC	CASSAFGAGGPGLETQYF
TRBV29-1	once	TRBJ2-7	NA	TGCAGCGTTGAGTGGACTACCGAGCAGTACTTC	CSVEWTTEQYF
TRBV5-4	NA	TRBJ2-2	TRBD2	TGTGCCAGCAGCGCCCTAGCGGGAGGAAACGGGGCCGGGGAGCTGTTTTTT	CASSALAGGNGAGELFF
TRBV5-1	NA	TRBJ2-1	TRBD1	TGCGCCAGCAGCTCTTTAGCGGGACAGGGGAGAAGCAATGAGCAGTTCTTC	CASSSLAGQGRSNEQFF
TRBV18	NA	TRBJ2-3	TRBD1	TGTGCCAGCTCACCCCCCCTGTACCGGGACAGGGACCCCTTTAGCACAGATACGCAGTATTTT	CASSPPLYRDRDPFSTDTQYF
TRBV28	NA	TRBJ1-1	TRBD1	TGTGCCAGCAGTCCGGGACAGCGGAACACTGAAGCTTTCTTT	CASSPGQRNTEAFF
TRBV12-5	NA	TRBJ2-7	NA	TGTGCTAGTGGTTTGGGGGGGGAGCAGTACTTC	CASGLGGEQYF
TRBV11-3	NA	TRBJ2-1	TRBD2	TGTGCCAGCAGCTTAAGCGGCGGGAGGGGCGATGAGCAGTTCTTC	CASSLSGGRGDEQFF
TRBV18	NA	TRBJ2-3	NA	TGTGCCAGCTCACCATGGGGGGAACCCACAGATACGCAGTATTTT	CASSPWGEPTDTQYF
TRBV29-1	NA	TRBJ2-7	NA	TGCAGCGCCAACGTCGGACGGACGACCTACGAGCAGTACTTC	CSANVGRTTYEQYF
TRBV29-1	once	TRBJ2-5	NA	TGCAGCGTTGAAGCCGAGACCCAGTACTTC	CSVEAETQYF
TRBV19	NA	TRBJ2-7	NA	TGTGCCAGTAGGAGCCGGGCTCTGAGCTCCTACGAGCAGTACTTC	CASRSRALSSYEQYF
TRBV28	NA	TRBJ1-4	NA	TGTGCCAGCAGTCCCGCGCGCGCTGGACGGCGGCTGTTTTTT	CASSPARAGRRLFF
TRBV28	NA	TRBJ1-1	NA	TGTGCCAGCGGTCGCATCACCGAAGCTTTCTTT	CASGRITEAFF
TRBV28	once	TRBJ2-7	TRBD1	TGTGCCAGCAGTTACTTGGGGGGGACAGGGGTTACTAACGAGCAGTACTTC	CASSYLGGTGVTNEQYF